This TCR beta chain was identified in a study of beta chain features in type 1 diabetes. This clone was counted between two and nine times. Antigen specificity is unknown. At one of its ends the junction is not consistent with the germline gene, which may arise from a read error. The CDR3 has 10 amino acids. The germline V gene encodes CDR1 DFQATT and CDR2 SNEGSKA (reference sequence). Study conclusions and caveats: More deletions and fewer insertions at VDJ junctions were seen in type 1 diabetes patients. There was no resolution here of whether HLA type influences TCRB rearrangement. Cells with high TCR expression could be over-represented when cDNA is sequenced. For Type 1 diabetes patients, all four CD4+ subsets carried TCRB CDR3s that were moderately but significantly shorter.

The entirety of the isolated RNA underwent reverse transcription, so expressed TCRB transcripts were sequenced. Sequenced by immunoSEQ multiplex PCR; TCRdb stores in-frame clones only, minus some. This table has around 280,000 clones, approximately 16% appearing once. This TCR was sampled from a man aged 18-30 years with type 1 diabetes. The V call is TRBV20-1, the J call TRBJ1-3; D unclear. What was sequenced was naive CD4+ T cells from blood. CDR3 coding DNA: TGCAGTGCTAGACAGCTCGAGGAAGGTTTT. It encodes CSARQLEEGF.